A single sample is the source of the 4 T cell receptor beta chains below, sequenced in a study of blood T cell repertoires in COVID-19. Data came from immunoSEQ multiplex PCR; TCRdb stores just in-frame clones and leaves some out. Of roughly 250,000 clones in the sample, 65% to 90% were seen once. Specimen: peripheral blood. These receptors were collected from a woman of 80 years or more with active or convalescent COVID-19.

This chain links TRBV30 with TRBJ1-3; TRBD1 matches at 7 bases. There are 15 residues in the CDR3. The germline V gene encodes CDR1 GTSNPN and CDR2 SVGIG (reference sequence). V shed 5 bases and J 0 bases; nucleotides not matched to a gene: 7. This CDR3 is CAWEIQGISGNTIYF. In nucleotides, the CDR3 is TGTGCCTGGGAAATACAGGGGATCTCTGGAAACACCATATATTTT.

The rearrangement uses TRBV24-1 and TRBJ2-1, with 7 bases identical to TRBD1. Germline trimming cut 4 bases from V and 10 bases from J; bases unmatched to any gene: 6. This CDR3 is 13 amino acids long. CDR1 KGHDR and CDR2 SFDVKD come from the germline V gene. The CDR3 DNA reads as TGTGCCACCAGTGAATCGACAGGGTGGGAGCAGTTCTTC. This translates into CATSESTGWEQFF.

In this sample, this clone turned up a few times. This sample includes further DNA sequences coding for the same CDR3. The chain recombines TRBV10-2 with TRBJ1-1; 7 nucleotides align to TRBD1. Per germline, CDR1 WSHSY and CDR2 SAAADI. The CDR3 contains 14 residues. V was pared by 6 bases and J by 2 bases, with 6 bases of the junction left unmatched. This chain's CDR3 is CASRTGTANTEAFF. DNA for the CDR3: TGCGCCAGCAGGACCGGGACAGCAAACACTGAAGCTTTCTTT.

The chain employs TRBV28 and TRBJ2-5, with 9 nucleotides matching TRBD1. The CDR3 loop spans 16 amino acids. V shed 2 bases, J shed 0 bases, and the junction held 4 bases outside the gene matches. From germline, CDR1 is MDHEN and CDR2 SYDVKM. The CDR3 region is CASSLLQGAHQETQYF. The CDR3 DNA is TGTGCCAGCAGTTTACTACAGGGGGCCCACCAAGAGACCCAGTACTTC.